The 28 T cell receptor beta chains below all came from one sample that was sequenced in a study of T cell responses to AZD1222 COVID-19 vaccine (dated by TCRdb to the early 2020s). The library came from the immunoSEQ multiplex PCR assay. Here the immuneACCESS table is served through TCRdb, limited to in-frame sequences with V and J called. Missing clones are a known gap in these copies; in checked studies unresolved V genes cover under half, and the rest lacks a known reason. The sample contains some 96,000 clones, 85% to 95% of them found a single time. Of the sample, around 1.7% falls within the top ten clones. The time point label for this specimen denotes: baseline before first vaccination. The sequenced sample was peripheral blood, obtained on day 0 of AZD1222 vaccination. The receptors were gathered from an adult in good health.

Only one count was recorded for this clone. The rearrangement links TRBV19 to TRBJ2-7; D ambiguous. Trimming pared 4 bases from V and 6 bases from J, leaving 13 bases between. This CDR3 is built from 13 residues. Germline CDR1 is LNHDA and CDR2 is SQIVND (reference sequence). Here the CDR3 DNA reads TGTGCCAGTAGTACTCAGGTGGATGGCGAGCAGTACTTC. Protein: CASSTQVDGEQYF.

The chain links TRBV3-1 (or the pseudogene TRBV3-2) to TRBJ1-1; D perhaps matches TRBD1 (6 bases). Germline V gene data show CDR1 as LGHDT and CDR2 as YNNKEL (reference sequence). Trimming cost V 5 bases and J 3 bases, with 13 bases left between them. The CDR3 length is 14 residues. CDR3 coding DNA: TGTGCCAGCAGCTCTACAGGGTACGACACTGAAGCTTTCTTT. This sequence encodes CASSSTGYDTEAFF.

This clone has more than one count but fewer than ten. The chain recombines TRBV11-2 with TRBJ1-6; a possible D gene is TRBD1 (6 bases). Germline lookup yields CDR1 SGHAT and CDR2 FQNNGV. Trimming removed 6 bases from V and 2 bases from J, with 8 bases in between. The CDR3 is 14 amino acids. The CDR3 here is CASRDRTYNSPLHF. The CDR3 DNA sequence: TGTGCCAGCAGGGACAGAACCTATAATTCACCCCTCCACTTT.

The chain combines TRBV14 with TRBJ2-1; a weak D match, TRBD1 (5 bases). The CDR3 is 14 amino acids. The V and J ends lost 4 bases and 8 bases respectively, with 15 bases between them. Germline V gives CDR1 SGHDN, CDR2 FVKESK. The CDR3 coding sequence is TGTGCCAGCAGCCCCCCGAAGGGGTCAGATGAGCAGTTCTTC. This codes for CASSPPKGSDEQFF. Full variable domain (missing parts from reference TRBV14 and TRBJ2-1): EAGVTQFPSHSVIEKGQTVTLRCDPISGHDNLYWYRRVMGKEIKFLLHFVKESKQDESGMPNNRFLAERTGGTYSTLKVQPAELEDSGVYFCASSPPKGSDEQFFGPGTRLTVL.

This chain joins TRBV28 and TRBJ2-5; D not resolved. Germline V gene data show CDR1 as MDHEN and CDR2 as SYDVKM. The CDR3 is made up of 12 amino acids. V was clipped by 3 bases and J by 4 bases, with 6 bases between them. Written as DNA, the CDR3 is TGTGCCAGCAGTTTCCCTATAGAGACCCAGTACTTC. Translation gives CASSFPIETQYF.

The chain has TRBV7-2 and TRBJ2-7; D remains ambiguous. Germline V gene data show CDR1 as SGHTA and CDR2 as FQGNSA. The CDR3 sequence is 14 residues long. V lost 5 bases, J lost 0 bases, and 11 bases lay in between. CDR3 DNA: TGTGCCAGCAGCCCGGTGTACAGCTCCTACGAGCAGTACTTC. It translates to CASSPVYSSYEQYF.

By share, this clone counts as medium-sized. Within the sample, other DNA sequences also encode this same CDR3. V and J are TRBV27 and TRBJ2-2; D is uncertain. Trimming stripped 1 base from V and 5 bases from J, with 2 bases between. Germline CDR1 and CDR2: MNHEY and SMNVEV (reference sequence). The CDR3 consists of 12 residues. CDR3 sequence: CASSLLTGELFF. CDR3 nucleotide sequence: TGTGCCAGCAGTTTATTAACCGGGGAGCTGTTTTTT.

The chain carries TRBV6-5 and TRBJ1-5; 7 bases line up with TRBD1. The J segment lost 1 base and the V segment lost 4 bases, leaving 4 bases of the junction unmatched. The germline V gene has CDR1 MNHEY and CDR2 SVGAGI. This CDR3 has 15 residues. The CDR3 region is CASSSGTESNQPQHF. The CDR3 nucleotides are TGTGCCAGCAGTTCCGGGACAGAAAGCAATCAGCCCCAGCATTTT.

The chain employs TRBV27 and TRBJ2-7, with TRBD2 as a possible D gene (6 bases). Germline V gives CDR1 MNHEY, CDR2 SMNVEV (reference sequence). The V gene lost 5 bases and the J gene lost 0 bases, with 11 bases spanning the gap. CDR3 length: 14 amino acids. CDR3: CASSRRDHSYEQYF. In DNA, the CDR3 is TGTGCCAGCAGTCGGAGGGACCACTCCTACGAGCAGTACTTC.

In its sample, this clone was seen once. This chain uses TRBV5-1 with TRBJ2-3; 11 bases map to TRBD2. With 3 bases clipped from V and 4 bases from J, the junction kept 7 bases outside the gene matches. The CDR3 is made up of 16 amino acids. Germline V gene data show CDR1 as SGHRS and CDR2 as YFSETQ. The CDR3, as DNA: TGCGCCAGCAGCTCCTTACTAGCGGGAGCCCCAGATACGCAGTATTTT. Translating gives CASSSLLAGAPDTQYF.

The count of this clone is one. The V call is TRBV2, the J call TRBJ1-4, with TRBD1 matching 8 bases. The CDR3 sequence is 14 residues long. The V segment lost 6 bases and the J segment 8 bases; nucleotides outside the gene matches: 8. The germline V gene encodes CDR1 SNHLY and CDR2 FYNNEI. Written as DNA, the CDR3 is TGTGCCAGCAGATTCCAGGGGGCGGGGGAAAAACTGTTTTTT. Translating gives CASRFQGAGEKLFF.

The CDR3 region is CASSQGRADTNQPQHF. The CDR3 DNA reads TGTGCCAGCAGCCAAGGTAGGGCGGACACCAATCAGCCCCAGCATTTT. This sequence joins TRBV4-2 and TRBJ1-5; D possibly corresponds to TRBD1 (5 bases). Germline V gene data show CDR1 as LGHNA and CDR2 as YNFKEQ. The V end lost 1 base, the J end lost 3 bases, and 13 bases lay between the germline ends. The CDR3 contains 16 residues.

The gene calls are TRBV6-6 and TRBJ2-7; TRBD2 matches at 8 bases. The CDR3 totals 13 residues. Trimming took 2 bases from V and 4 from J; bases not matched to a gene: 1. Germline V lookup: CDR1 MNHNY, CDR2 SVGAGI (reference sequence). CDR3 in DNA: TGTGCCAGCAGTTACGGCGGGAGGTACGAGCAGTACTTC. Translating gives CASSYGGRYEQYF.

V is TRBV5-8 and J is TRBJ2-3, with 11 bases fitting TRBD2. Trimming took 0 bases from V and 4 from J; bases not matched to a gene: 4. The CDR3 runs to 16 residues. Looked up from germline, CDR1 is SGHTS and CDR2 is YDEGEE. CDR3 sequence: CASSLGLAGIADTQYF. The CDR3 bases are TGTGCCAGCAGCTTGGGACTAGCGGGAATCGCAGATACGCAGTATTTT.

The genes are TRBV5-4 and TRBJ1-1; 7 bases line up with TRBD1. Trimming took 2 bases from V and 7 from J; bases not matched to a gene: 8. Germline-derived CDR1 and CDR2 are SGHNT and YYREEE (reference sequence). The CDR3 loop spans 14 amino acids. The CDR3 sequence: CASSFGQVYGEAFF. In DNA, the CDR3 is TGTGCCAGCAGCTTCGGACAGGTGTACGGTGAAGCTTTCTTT.

This chain uses TRBV27 with TRBJ2-1; 12 positions match TRBD1. Germline trimming cut 6 bases from V and 9 bases from J; bases unmatched to any gene: 9. CDR1 MNHEY and CDR2 SMNVEV come from the germline V gene (reference sequence). The CDR3 runs 15 residues. The CDR3 reads CASRQTGQGAGEQFF. The CDR3 region has the DNA TGTGCCAGCAGGCAAACGGGACAGGGGGCTGGTGAGCAGTTCTTC.

This chain links TRBV5-1 with TRBJ2-2; D not resolved. V was trimmed by 0 bases and J by 1 base, leaving 13 bases between them. Germline CDR1 and CDR2: SGHRS and YFSETQ. CDR3 length: 17 residues. As DNA, the CDR3 is TGCGCCAGCAGCTTGGGTGATCCCAGGCTGAACACCGGGGAGCTGTTTTTT. Amino acids: CASSLGDPRLNTGELFF.

This chain uses TRBV6-8 with TRBJ2-7, with D possibly being TRBD2 (5 bases). Trimming cost V 6 bases and J 0 bases, with 21 bases left between them. This CDR3 spans 17 amino acids. Germline V CDR1 and CDR2: MNHGY, SAAAGT. The CDR3 nucleotides are TGTGCCAGCAGACCAACCCACATAGCGAGGAGCTCCTACGAGCAGTACTTC. Amino acid sequence: CASRPTHIARSSYEQYF.

This rearrangement joins TRBV5-1 to TRBJ2-5; D is ambiguous. CDR3 length equals 12 residues. Trimming shortened V by 7 bases and J by 3 bases, and 10 bases separated the two germline ends. Germline V gene sequence: CDR1 SGHRS, CDR2 YFSETQ. The DNA for the CDR3 is TGCGCCAGCTCAATCGATGAAGAGACCCAGTACTTC. This sequence encodes CASSIDEETQYF. Variable domain in full (rest from reference TRBV5-1 and TRBJ2-5): KAGVTQTPRYLIKTRGQQVTLSCSPISGHRSVSWYQQTPGQGLQFLFEYFSETQRNKGNFPGRFSGRQFSNSRSEMNVSTLELGDSALYLCASSIDEETQYFGPGTRLLVL.

V gene TRBV28 combines with J gene TRBJ2-5; 13 bases agree with TRBD2. Germline loops: CDR1 MDHEN, CDR2 SYDVKM. The length of the CDR3 is 16 residues. V lost 6 bases to trimming and J lost 5 bases; unmatched junction nucleotides: 9. CDR3 sequence reads: CASSPGLAGVWETQYF. Written as DNA, the CDR3 is TGTGCCAGCAGCCCCGGACTAGCGGGAGTATGGGAGACCCAGTACTTC.

CDR3 amino acids: CATSKLLGGARLGRGGVQPQHF. The CDR3 DNA reads TGTGCCACCAGCAAGCTCCTAGGTGGGGCACGCTTAGGACGCGGGGGAGTTCAGCCCCAGCATTTT. The J gene is TRBJ1-5, the V gene TRBV15; maybe TRBD1 (5 bases). Germline V CDR1 and CDR2: LNHNV, YYDKDF (reference sequence). CDR3 length: 22 residues. V lost 4 bases, J lost 6 bases, and 37 bases lay in between.

The CDR3 sequence is CASSLTSDTQYF. The CDR3 nucleotides read TGCGCCAGCAGCCTAACCTCAGATACGCAGTATTTT. This chain uses TRBV5-1 with TRBJ2-3; D not certain. V gave up 4 bases and J gave up 4 bases, with 7 bases separating them. Germline assignment: CDR1 SGHRS and CDR2 YFSETQ. The CDR3 loop spans 12 amino acids.

The chain carries TRBV27 and TRBJ2-1; perhaps TRBD2 as D (6 bases). Trimming stripped 3 bases from V and 2 bases from J, with 11 bases between. This CDR3 is 15 amino acids long. In germline, CDR1 is MNHEY, CDR2 SMNVEV (reference sequence). CDR3 sequence: CASSFGGNTYNEQFF. In DNA form, the CDR3 reads TGTGCCAGCAGTTTCGGCGGGAATACCTACAATGAGCAGTTCTTC.

This clone was seen once. The chain is built from TRBV18 and TRBJ1-2; D remains unclear. The CDR3 is 14 residues long. Germline CDR1 reads KGHSH; CDR2 reads LQKENI. V shed 1 base and J shed 3 bases, with 9 bases lying between them. The CDR3 sequence: CASSPREGDYGYTF. The CDR3 bases are TGTGCCAGCTCACCACGGGAGGGAGACTATGGCTACACCTTC.

The chain employs TRBV7-9 and TRBJ2-1; D possibly matches TRBD1 or TRBD2 (5 bases each). The CDR3 is 13 amino acids. Germline loops: CDR1 SEHNR, CDR2 FQNEAQ (reference sequence). V was shortened by 1 base and J by 8 bases, with 9 bases between the two germline ends. The CDR3 nucleotides read TGTGCCAGCAGCTTAGATGGGGGAGATGAGCAGTTCTTC. This encodes CASSLDGGDEQFF. The full variable domain, its missing parts supplied by reference TRBV7-9 and TRBJ2-1, is DTGVSQNPRHKITKRGQNVTFRCDPISEHNRLYWYRQTLGQGPEFLTYFQNEAQLEKSRLLSDRFSAERPKGSFSTLEIQRTEQGDSAMYLCASSLDGGDEQFFGPGTRLTVL.

CDR3 protein: CASSTQVNTEAFF. CDR3 coding DNA: TGTGCCAGTAGTACTCAGGTGAACACTGAAGCTTTCTTT. The chain is built from TRBV19 and TRBJ1-1; D remains ambiguous. V gave up 4 bases and J gave up 0 bases, with 6 bases separating them. Germline V gene sequence: CDR1 LNHDA, CDR2 SQIVND (reference sequence). This CDR3 spans 13 amino acids.

This sequence joins TRBV27 and TRBJ2-1; 9 bases are a match to TRBD1. CDR3 length: 16 residues. Looked up from germline, CDR1 is MNHEY and CDR2 is SMNVEV (reference sequence). With V trimmed by 5 bases and J by 2 bases, 7 bases remained unmatched. CDR3 bases: TGTGCCAGCAGTCTCTCCGGGACAGGGACCTACAATGAGCAGTTCTTC. As protein: CASSLSGTGTYNEQFF.

CDR3 DNA sequence: TGCAGCGTGTCGGGACAGCTCTATGGCTACACCTTC. This translates into CSVSGQLYGYTF. This rearrangement joins TRBV29-1 to TRBJ1-2, with 7 bases aligning to TRBD1. The junction had 5 bases not matched to a gene; V was cut back by 6 bases and J by 4 bases. Germline V gene data show CDR1 as SQVTM and CDR2 as ANQGSEA. This CDR3 contains 12 residues. Full variable domain (rest looked up from reference TRBV29-1 and TRBJ1-2): SAVISQKPSRDICQRGTSLTIQCQVDSQVTMMFWYRQQPGQSLTLIATANQGSEATYESGFVIDKFPISRPNLTFSTLTVSNMSPEDSSIYLCSVSGQLYGYTFGSGTRLTVV.